These 22 T cell receptor beta chains came from one sample sequenced in a study of blood T cells in healthy people across ages. The authors ran a second PCR of 7 to 11 cycles using a sample-barcoded 5' primer and a J-beta primer mix. TCRdb re-analysed the 5' RACE reads in MiXCR, keeping a single row per CDR3 protein. The sample holds around 800,000 distinct CDR3 sequences, around 50% seen once. The source material was blood. The source of these receptors is an elderly man in good health.

This clonotype has only a few counts. This sequence joins TRBV7-2 and TRBJ1-1, with 7 nucleotides matching TRBD1. This CDR3 region has 14 residues. V was pared by 1 base and J by 6 bases, with 5 bases of the junction left unmatched. Germline CDR1 SGHTA, CDR2 FQGNSA. The CDR3 DNA reads as TGTGCCAGCAGCTTAGTTAGGGGGCTTTCTGAAGCTTTCTTT. Its protein product is CASSLVRGLSEAFF.

Concerning this clonotype itself: Its ends do not fully match the called genes, so a read error is possible. The rearrangement joins TRBV10-1 to TRBJ2-3; D might be TRBD2 (6 bases). The germline V gene has CDR1 WNHNN and CDR2 SYGVQD (reference sequence). The CDR3 runs 14 residues. The CDR3 DNA reads TGCGCCAGCAGTGAGCTCAGCCCGGGAGATATGCAGTATTTT. Residues: CASSELSPGDMQYF.

V is TRBV12-3 or TRBV12-4 and J is TRBJ1-1; 9 nucleotides agree with TRBD1. CDR3 size: 14 residues. Trimming at V came to 3 bases and at J to 8 bases, leaving 7 bases not matched to a gene. This CDR3 reads CASSFGTGLVEAFF. CDR3 coding DNA: TGTGCCAGCAGTTTTGGGACAGGGCTAGTCGAAGCTTTCTTT.

In the case of this clonotype: Since the CDR3 does not end with the conserved phenylalanine or tryptophan, this likely comes from a read error. This chain connects TRBV5-1 to TRBJ2-5; no definite D call. The ends were cut back, 3 bases at V and 7 bases at J, with 4 bases in the middle. The CDR3 is 10 residues long. The germline gives CDR1 SGHRS, CDR2 YFSETQ. The DNA of the CDR3 is TGCGCCAGCAGCTGGTGGACCCAGTACTTA. The encoded protein is CASSWWTQYL.

The V call is TRBV12-3 or TRBV12-4, the J call TRBJ1-4; D gene ambiguous. The CDR3 contains 14 residues. Trimming left V 6 bases short and J 4 bases short, with 12 bases between. This chain's CDR3 is CASSPTGVNEKLFF. CDR3 bases: TGTGCCAGCAGCCCTACGGGAGTTAATGAAAAACTGTTTTTT.

The table lists this clonotype with a few counts. The V and J genes are TRBV6-2 or TRBV6-3 and TRBJ2-3; D might be TRBD1 (8 bases). V lost 6 bases and J lost 3, with 13 bases in between. This CDR3 has 14 residues. Germline V gene data show CDR1 as MNHEY and CDR2 as SVGEGT. The CDR3 DNA follows: TGTGCCAGCAGCGACAGGGGAGGGACAGATACGCAGTATTTT. Its protein product is CASSDRGGTDTQYF.

The chain is built from TRBV4-1 and TRBJ2-5; D may be TRBD2 (6 bases). V lost 1 base and J lost 2, with 20 bases in between. This CDR3 has 18 residues. Germline V gives CDR1 MGHRA, CDR2 YSYEKL. CDR3 sequence reads: CASSQAHGRGTAQETQYF. CDR3 DNA: TGCGCCAGCAGCCAAGCCCACGGGAGAGGGACCGCTCAAGAGACCCAGTACTTC.

The V call is TRBV27, the J call TRBJ2-7, with D unclear. The CDR3 length is 13 residues. Trimming took 2 bases from V and 4 from J, leaving 9 bases between them. Germline CDR1 and CDR2: MNHEY and SMNVEV (reference sequence). CDR3 region: CASSLGPQYEQYF. The CDR3 DNA sequence: TGTGCCAGCAGTTTAGGACCGCAATACGAGCAGTACTTC.

This clonotype has a count of ten or more. This sequence joins TRBV20-1 and TRBJ2-3, with 11 nucleotides matching TRBD2. Trimming removed 0 bases from V and 5 bases from J; junction bases left unmatched: 4. CDR1 and CDR2 from the germline V gene are DFQATT and SNEGSKA (reference sequence). CDR3 size: 15 residues. CDR3 nucleotides: TGCAGTGCTAGAGATATACTAGCGGGAGAAGATACGCAGTATTTT. It specifies CSARDILAGEDTQYF.

The chain combines TRBV12-3 or TRBV12-4 with TRBJ1-1; TRBD1 is a possible D gene (6 bases). V shed 6 bases and J shed 3 bases, with 14 bases lying between them. This CDR3 is 14 amino acids long. CDR3 in DNA: TGTGCCAGCAGCGAGAGAGGGGGTGACACTGAAGCTTTCTTT. Encoded protein: CASSERGGDTEAFF.

With respect to this clonotype: A much larger clonotype is one base distant, so this may be a read error. J is TRBJ1-2 and V is TRBV20-1; D unresolved. The CDR3 is 12 amino acids. Trimming took 1 base from V and 4 from J, leaving 7 bases between them. Germline V gene lookup returns CDR1 DFQATT and CDR2 SNEGSKA (reference sequence). CDR3 DNA sequence: TGCAGTGCTAGAGGCAGTGGCTATGGCTACACCTTC. This sequence encodes CSARGSGYGYTF.

Note on this clonotype: A much larger clone differs from this one at a single base, so this may be a read error. The chain employs TRBV7-2 and TRBJ2-3, with D maybe TRBD1 (6 bases). Trimming shortened V by 5 bases and J by 6 bases, and 12 bases separated the two germline ends. This CDR3 contains 13 residues. Germline V gene sequence: CDR1 SGHTA, CDR2 FQGNSA. The CDR3 spells CASSGDQGDTQYF. As DNA, the CDR3 is TGTGCCAGCAGCGGCGATCAGGGGGATACGCAGTATTTT.

In the case of this clonotype: This may be a read error: a much more frequent sequence differs by one nucleotide. The DNA for the CDR3 is TGTGCCAGCAGCTTAGGGCGCCTAGCGGGAGTCGGTTACGATGAGCAGTTCTTC. Protein sequence: CASSLGRLAGVGYDEQFF. This sequence joins TRBV7-2 and TRBJ2-1; 10 bases align to TRBD2. Losses at the gene ends were 1 base for V and 8 bases for J; bases not matched to a gene: 14. The CDR3 contains 18 residues. Germline CDR1 and CDR2: SGHTA and FQGNSA.

V gene TRBV7-2 combines with J gene TRBJ2-7, with 14 bases fitting TRBD2. The V gene end was trimmed by 3 bases and the J gene end by 7 bases; junction bases not matched to a gene: 5. The CDR3 runs to 15 residues. CDR1 is SGHTA and CDR2 is FQGNSA in the germline V gene. The CDR3 coding sequence is TGTGCCAGCAGCTTGGGGGGACTAGCGGGAGTTGAGCAGTACTTC. Translation: CASSLGGLAGVEQYF.

This clonotype was observed a few times. This sequence joins TRBV7-3 and TRBJ2-1; 9 bases are a match to TRBD2. The CDR3 contains 15 residues. CDR1 is SGHTA, CDR2 FQGTGA, per germline. V lost 2 bases and J lost 7; bases outside the gene matches: 6. CDR3 DNA: TGTGCCAGCAGCTTATCGCCTAGCGGGAATAATGAGCAGTTCTTC. Protein: CASSLSPSGNNEQFF.

J is TRBJ2-3 and V is TRBV6-2 or TRBV6-3; D not resolved. The CDR3 has 13 amino acids. V lost 7 bases and J lost 8, with 16 bases in between. Germline V gene sequence: CDR1 MNHEY, CDR2 SVGEGT. The CDR3 spells CASMVTPKGTQYF. CDR3 bases: TGTGCCAGCATGGTGACACCGAAGGGTACGCAGTATTTT.

This clonotype has a handful of counts. The chain combines TRBV4-2 with TRBJ2-1, with no clear D. The last part of the DNA fits TRBJ2-7 better; the J call may be wrong. The germline CDR1 and CDR2 sequences are LGHNA and YNFKEQ. CDR3 length: 16 amino acids. The DNA of the CDR3 is TGTGCCAGCAGCCAAGATAGGGCTAGAGAATACAATGAGCAGTACTTC. Translation gives CASSQDRAREYNEQYF.

V usage is TRBV20-1 and J usage is TRBJ1-5, with D possibly being TRBD1 (6 bases). The CDR3 sequence is 14 residues long. The V and J ends lost 0 bases and 3 bases respectively, with 9 bases between them. CDR1 is DFQATT and CDR2 is SNEGSKA in the germline V gene (reference sequence). This CDR3 is CSARDTGSNQPQHF. CDR3 sequence (DNA): TGCAGTGCTAGAGATACAGGGTCCAATCAGCCCCAGCATTTT.

This clonotype was found a few times. CDR3 coding DNA: TGCAGCGGAACAGGGGGTGGGCAAGAGACCCAGTACTTC. Encoded protein: CSGTGGGQETQYF. This chain uses TRBV29-1 with TRBJ2-5; 8 nucleotides align to TRBD1. The trim removed 7 bases at V and 2 bases at J, leaving 6 bases unmatched. The CDR3 spans 13 residues. CDR1 is SQVTM and CDR2 is ANQGSEA in the germline V gene.

The chain links TRBV27 to TRBJ2-1; D unclear. Deletions cut 5 bases from V and 0 bases from J, with 11 bases between. The CDR3 spans 15 residues. Per germline, CDR1 MNHEY and CDR2 SMNVEV (reference sequence). CDR3 in amino acids: CASSPAVLSYNEQFF. CDR3 bases: TGTGCCAGCAGTCCCGCGGTCCTCTCCTACAATGAGCAGTTCTTC.

This clonotype was recorded a few times. This sequence joins TRBV25-1 and TRBJ2-3; D is ambiguous. This CDR3 has 14 residues. The V gene lost 0 bases and the J gene lost 2 bases, with 6 bases spanning the gap. Germline loops: CDR1 MGHDK, CDR2 SYGVNS. CDR3 in DNA: TGTGCCAGCAGTGAATATTCCCTCACAGATACGCAGTATTTT. This codes for CASSEYSLTDTQYF.

This sequence joins TRBV3-1 and TRBJ2-5, with 11 bases lining up with TRBD2. From germline, CDR1 is LGHDT and CDR2 YNNKEL (reference sequence). The CDR3 is 19 amino acids. The V segment lost 1 base and the J segment 2 bases; nucleotides outside the gene matches: 12. DNA for the CDR3: TGTGCCAGCAGCCAAGGATCCTGGCCGGGACTAGCGGAACAAGAGACCCAGTACTTC. It specifies CASSQGSWPGLAEQETQYF.